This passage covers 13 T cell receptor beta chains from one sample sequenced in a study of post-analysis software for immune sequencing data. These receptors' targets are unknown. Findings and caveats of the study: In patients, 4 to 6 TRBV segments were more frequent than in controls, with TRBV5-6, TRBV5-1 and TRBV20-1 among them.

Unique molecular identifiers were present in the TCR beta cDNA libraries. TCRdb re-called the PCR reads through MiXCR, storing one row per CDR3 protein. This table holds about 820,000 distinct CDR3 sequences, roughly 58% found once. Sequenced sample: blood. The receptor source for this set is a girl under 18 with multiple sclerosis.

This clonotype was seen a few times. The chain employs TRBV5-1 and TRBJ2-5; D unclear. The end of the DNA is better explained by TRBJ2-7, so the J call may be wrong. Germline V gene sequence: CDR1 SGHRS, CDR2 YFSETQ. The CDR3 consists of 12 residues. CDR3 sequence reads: CASSLWPSEQYF. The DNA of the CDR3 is TGCGCCAGCAGCTTGTGGCCGAGCGAGCAGTACTTC.

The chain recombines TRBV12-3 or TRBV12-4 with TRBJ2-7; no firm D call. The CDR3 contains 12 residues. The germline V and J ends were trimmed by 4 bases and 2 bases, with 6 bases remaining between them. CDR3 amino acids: CASSSTAYEQYF. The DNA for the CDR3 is TGTGCCAGCAGTTCTACAGCCTACGAGCAGTACTTC.

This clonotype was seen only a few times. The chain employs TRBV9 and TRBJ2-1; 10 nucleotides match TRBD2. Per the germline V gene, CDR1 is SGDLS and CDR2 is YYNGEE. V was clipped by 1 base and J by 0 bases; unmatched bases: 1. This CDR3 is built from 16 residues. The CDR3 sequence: CASSVSGGASYNEQFF. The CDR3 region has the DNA TGTGCCAGCAGCGTAAGCGGGGGGGCCTCCTACAATGAGCAGTTCTTC.

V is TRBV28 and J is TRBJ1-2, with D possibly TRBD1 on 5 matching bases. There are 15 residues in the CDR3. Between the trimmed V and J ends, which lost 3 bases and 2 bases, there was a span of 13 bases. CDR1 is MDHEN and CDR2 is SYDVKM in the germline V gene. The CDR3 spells CASSFPQGTNYGYTF. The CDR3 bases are TGTGCCAGCAGTTTCCCCCAGGGAACCAACTATGGCTACACCTTC.

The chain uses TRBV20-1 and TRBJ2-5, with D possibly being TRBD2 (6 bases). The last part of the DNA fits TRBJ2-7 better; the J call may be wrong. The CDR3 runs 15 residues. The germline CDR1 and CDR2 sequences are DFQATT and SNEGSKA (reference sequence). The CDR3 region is CSALIGGGGTYEQYF. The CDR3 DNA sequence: TGCAGTGCTTTAATAGGAGGAGGCGGGACCTACGAGCAGTACTTC.

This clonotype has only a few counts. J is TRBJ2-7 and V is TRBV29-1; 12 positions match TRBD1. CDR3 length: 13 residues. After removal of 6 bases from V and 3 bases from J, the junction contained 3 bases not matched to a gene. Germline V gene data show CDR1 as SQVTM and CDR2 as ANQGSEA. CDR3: CSVGTGGRYEQYF. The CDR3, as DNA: TGCAGCGTCGGGACAGGGGGCCGCTACGAGCAGTACTTC.

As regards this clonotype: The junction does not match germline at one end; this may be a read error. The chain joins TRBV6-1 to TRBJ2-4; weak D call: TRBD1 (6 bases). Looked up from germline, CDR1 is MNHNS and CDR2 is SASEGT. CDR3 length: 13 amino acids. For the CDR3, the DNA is TGTGCCAGCAGCAGTCACAGGGAGAACATCCAGTACTTC. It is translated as CASSSHRENIQYF.

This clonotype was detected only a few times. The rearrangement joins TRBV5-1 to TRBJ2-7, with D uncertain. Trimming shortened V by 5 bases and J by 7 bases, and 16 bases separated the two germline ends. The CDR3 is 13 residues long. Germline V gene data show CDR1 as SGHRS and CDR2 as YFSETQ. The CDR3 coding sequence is TGCGCCAGCAGTACCCGCATGGCTGGAGAGCAGTACTTC. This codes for CASSTRMAGEQYF.

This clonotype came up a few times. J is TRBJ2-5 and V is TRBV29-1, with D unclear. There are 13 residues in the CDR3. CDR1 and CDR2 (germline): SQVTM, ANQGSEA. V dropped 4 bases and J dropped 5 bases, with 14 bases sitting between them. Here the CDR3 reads CSVGHGRSETQYF. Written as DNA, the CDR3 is TGCAGCGTTGGACACGGTCGGTCGGAGACCCAGTACTTC.

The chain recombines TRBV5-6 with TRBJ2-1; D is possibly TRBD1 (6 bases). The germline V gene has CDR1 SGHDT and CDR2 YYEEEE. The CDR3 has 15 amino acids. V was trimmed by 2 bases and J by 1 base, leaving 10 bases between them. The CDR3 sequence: CASSFGTRSYNEQFF. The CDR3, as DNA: TGTGCCAGCAGCTTTGGGACACGGTCCTACAATGAGCAGTTCTTC.

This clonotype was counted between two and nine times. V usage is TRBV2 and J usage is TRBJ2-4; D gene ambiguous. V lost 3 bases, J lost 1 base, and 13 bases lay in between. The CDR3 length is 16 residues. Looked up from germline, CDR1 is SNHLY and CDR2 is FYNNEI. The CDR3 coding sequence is TGTGCCAGCAGTGAGGACGGAGACGACGCCAAAAACATTCAGTACTTC. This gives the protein CASSEDGDDAKNIQYF. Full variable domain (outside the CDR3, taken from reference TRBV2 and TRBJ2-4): EPEVTQTPSHQVTQMGQEVILRCVPISNHLYFYWYRQILGQKVEFLVSFYNNEISEKSEIFDDQFSVERPDGSNFTLKIRSTKLEDSAMYFCASSEDGDDAKNIQYFGAGTRLSVL.

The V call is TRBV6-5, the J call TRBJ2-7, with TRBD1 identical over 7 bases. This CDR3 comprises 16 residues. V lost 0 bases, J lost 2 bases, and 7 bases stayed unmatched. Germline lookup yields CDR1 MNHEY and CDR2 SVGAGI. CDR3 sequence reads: CASSYSGRGQAYEQYF. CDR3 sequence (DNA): TGTGCCAGCAGTTACTCGGGGCGTGGACAGGCCTACGAGCAGTACTTC.

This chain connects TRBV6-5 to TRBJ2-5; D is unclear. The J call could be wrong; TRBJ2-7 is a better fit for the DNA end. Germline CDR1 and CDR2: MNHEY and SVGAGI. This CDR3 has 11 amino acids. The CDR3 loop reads CASSTPGEQYF. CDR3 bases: TGTGCCAGCAGTACGCCAGGCGAGCAGTACTTC.